The 10 T cell receptor beta chains presented below share a single source sample, sequenced in a study of metastatic and nonmetastatic thyroid tumors. TCRdb reanalyzed the PCR reads with MiXCR. The data show about 93,000 clones, about 13% seen once. All patients were untreated before thyroid surgery. The sample comprised blood. Receptor source: a female donor with papillary thyroid cancer or a benign thyroid nodule (not recorded which). Some clones in this sample may be carry-over from other donors' samples.

This clone was counted many times. V is TRBV18 and J is TRBJ1-4; D is perhaps TRBD1 (5 bases). Germline CDR1 reads KGHSH; CDR2 reads LQKENI. V lost 4 bases and J 0 bases, leaving 15 bases between the germline ends. The CDR3 consists of 17 residues. CDR3 DNA sequence: TGTGCCAGCTCACGGGCAGGGTCGACAGCAACTAATGAAAAACTGTTTTTT. It translates to CASSRAGSTATNEKLFF.

Comments on this clone: A much bigger clone sits one base away, suggesting this may be a read error. Other DNA sequences within the sample encode an identical CDR3. The rearrangement uses TRBV19 and TRBJ2-2, with TRBD2 identical over 8 bases. Looked up from germline, CDR1 is LNHDA and CDR2 is SQIVND (reference sequence). There are 15 residues in the CDR3. The ends lost 7 bases at V and 5 bases at J; junction bases unmatched: 9. The CDR3 DNA is TGTGCCAGTACACTCAGCGGGAGAGGGACCGGGGAGCTGTTTTTT. It specifies CASTLSGRGTGELFF.

This clone was counted many times. CDR3 in amino acids: CATSDLRGPTDTQYF. The CDR3 DNA sequence: TGTGCCACCAGTGACCTACGGGGTCCCACGGATACGCAGTATTTT. This chain uses TRBV24-1 with TRBJ2-3, with TRBD2 as a possible D gene (5 bases). Germline values: CDR1 KGHDR, CDR2 SFDVKD. The CDR3 spans 15 residues. The V and J ends lost 4 bases and 6 bases respectively, with 16 bases between them.

This clone was counted many times. The V and J genes are TRBV29-1 and TRBJ1-1; perhaps TRBD1 as D (5 bases). The CDR3 sequence is 11 residues long. Germline lookup yields CDR1 SQVTM and CDR2 ANQGSEA. Deletions cut 6 bases from V and 0 bases from J, with 5 bases between. The CDR3 protein is CSVGVNTEAFF. In DNA, the CDR3 is TGCAGCGTAGGGGTGAACACTGAAGCTTTCTTT.

Ten or more counts support this clone. This chain links TRBV9 with TRBJ2-5; the D is unclear. V gave up 2 bases and J gave up 8 bases, with 16 bases separating them. CDR1 SGDLS and CDR2 YYNGEE come from the germline V gene. CDR3 length: 14 residues. CDR3 protein: CASSVESAALTQYF. As DNA, the CDR3 is TGTGCCAGCAGCGTCGAGTCGGCAGCCTTAACCCAGTACTTC.

This clone showed up many times. The V gene is TRBV7-9, the J gene TRBJ2-1; TRBD2 matches 13 bases. CDR3 length: 15 amino acids. Germline lookup yields CDR1 SEHNR and CDR2 FQNEAQ (reference sequence). Trimming at V came to 4 bases and at J to 9 bases, leaving 6 bases not matched to a gene. The DNA of the CDR3 is TGTGCCAGCAGCTGGAGGACTAGCGGGAGAGGTGAGCAGTTCTTC. This sequence encodes CASSWRTSGRGEQFF.

This clone was observed once. A clone one base away is much larger, so this may be a read error. The chain links TRBV5-6 to TRBJ2-5; TRBD2 might be the D (5 bases). The CDR3 consists of 16 residues. Between the trimmed V and J ends, which lost 1 base and 5 bases, there was a span of 18 bases. CDR1 is SGHDT, CDR2 YYEEEE, per germline. CDR3 nucleotides: TGTGCCAGCAGCTTGAAGTTACTGGAGGCCAAGGAGACCCAGTACTTC. Amino acids: CASSLKLLEAKETQYF.

This clone was observed many times. The J gene is TRBJ1-1, the V gene TRBV29-1, with a possible D match to TRBD1 (5 bases). V gave up 7 bases and J gave up 10 bases, with 13 bases separating them. Germline V gene sequence: CDR1 SQVTM, CDR2 ANQGSEA. The CDR3 loop spans 10 amino acids. The CDR3 coding sequence is TGCAGCGATGGGACTCCCGGAGCTTTCTTT. Translating it yields CSDGTPGAFF.

This clone has at least ten counts. The gene calls are TRBV18 and TRBJ2-5, with TRBD1 matching 11 bases. CDR1 and CDR2 (germline): KGHSH, LQKENI. The CDR3 runs to 17 residues. The trim removed 6 bases at V and 2 bases at J, leaving 11 bases unmatched. The CDR3 reads CASSEGTGGSGQETQYF. The CDR3 nucleotides are TGTGCCAGCTCGGAAGGGACAGGGGGATCGGGGCAAGAGACCCAGTACTTC.

This clone has a handful of counts. One junction end does not reproduce the germline sequence, and a read error may be involved. The CDR3 DNA reads as TGCAGTGCTAGAGGTTTACAGTGGTCGGATGACTACGAGCAGTGCTTC. Its translation is CSARGLQWSDDYEQCF. The genes are TRBV20-1 and TRBJ2-7, with D possibly matching TRBD2 (5 bases). This CDR3 region has 16 residues. CDR1 is DFQATT, CDR2 SNEGSKA, per germline (reference sequence).